Below are 2 T cell receptor beta chains sequenced from a single sample in a study of cytomegalovirus exposure and HLA in healthy donors. PCR was performed using 60 Vbeta and 13 Jbeta primers. Assay used: immunoSEQ multiplex PCR; TCRdb lists only in-frame clones, some missing. The top ten clones hold 2.7% of a sample with hundreds of thousands of clones, 77% of them seen once. The sequenced sample was PBMCs. All receptors come from an older woman in good health and CMV-seropositive.

V usage is TRBV5-1 and J usage is TRBJ1-2, with 8 bases fitting TRBD1. The trim removed 4 bases at V and 4 bases at J, leaving 3 bases unmatched. The CDR3 covers 13 residues. CDR1 and CDR2 (germline): SGHRS, YFSETQ. The CDR3: CASSPGTGYGYTF. In nucleotides, the CDR3 is TGCGCCAGCAGCCCCGGGACAGGCTATGGCTACACCTTC.

This chain connects TRBV6-1 to TRBJ2-1; 9 positions match TRBD1. Germline CDR1 is MNHNS and CDR2 is SASEGT. Germline trimming cut 8 bases from V and 7 bases from J; bases unmatched to any gene: 6. The CDR3 has 13 residues. The CDR3 DNA is TGTGCCAGCCTTCGGACAGGGGCGAATGAGCAGTTCTTC. Translated: CASLRTGANEQFF.